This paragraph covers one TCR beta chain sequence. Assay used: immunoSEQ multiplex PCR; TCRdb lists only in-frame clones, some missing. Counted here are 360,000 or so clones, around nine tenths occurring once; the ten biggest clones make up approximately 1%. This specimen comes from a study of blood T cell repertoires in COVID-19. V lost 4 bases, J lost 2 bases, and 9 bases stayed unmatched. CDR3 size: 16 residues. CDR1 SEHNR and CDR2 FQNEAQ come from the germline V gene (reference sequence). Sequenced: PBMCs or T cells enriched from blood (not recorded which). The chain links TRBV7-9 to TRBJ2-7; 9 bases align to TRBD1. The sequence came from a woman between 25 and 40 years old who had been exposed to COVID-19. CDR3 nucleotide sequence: TGTGCCAGCAGCTCCGGTGGGACAGGGAATCCCTACGAGCAGTACTTC. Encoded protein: CASSSGGTGNPYEQYF.